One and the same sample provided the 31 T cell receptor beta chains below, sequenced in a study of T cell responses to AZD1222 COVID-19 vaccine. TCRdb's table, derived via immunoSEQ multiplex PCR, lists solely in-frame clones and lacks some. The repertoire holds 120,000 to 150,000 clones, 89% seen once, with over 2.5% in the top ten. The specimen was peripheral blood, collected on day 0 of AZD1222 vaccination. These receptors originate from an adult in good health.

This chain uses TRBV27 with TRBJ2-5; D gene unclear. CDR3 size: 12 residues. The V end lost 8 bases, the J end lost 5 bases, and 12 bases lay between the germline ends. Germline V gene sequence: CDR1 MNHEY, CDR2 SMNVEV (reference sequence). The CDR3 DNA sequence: TGTGCCAGCCGAGGAGCCGTTGAGACCCAGTACTTC. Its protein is CASRGAVETQYF.

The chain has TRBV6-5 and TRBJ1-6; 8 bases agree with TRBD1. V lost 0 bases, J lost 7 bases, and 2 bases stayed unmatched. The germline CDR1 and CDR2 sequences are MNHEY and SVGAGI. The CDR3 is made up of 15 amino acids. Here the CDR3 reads CASSYSTGENSPLHF. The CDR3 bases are TGTGCCAGCAGTTACTCGACAGGGGAGAATTCACCCCTCCACTTT.

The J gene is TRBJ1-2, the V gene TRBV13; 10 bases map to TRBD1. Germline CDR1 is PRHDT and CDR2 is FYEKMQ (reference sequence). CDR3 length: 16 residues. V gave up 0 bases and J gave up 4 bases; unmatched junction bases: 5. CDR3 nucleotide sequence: TGTGCCAGCAGCTTAGGTCAAGGGACAGGGGCCTATGGCTACACCTTC. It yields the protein CASSLGQGTGAYGYTF.

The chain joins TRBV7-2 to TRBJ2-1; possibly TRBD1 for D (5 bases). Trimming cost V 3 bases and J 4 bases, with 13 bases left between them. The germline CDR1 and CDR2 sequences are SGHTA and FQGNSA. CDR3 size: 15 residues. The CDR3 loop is CASSLYWGVYNEQFF. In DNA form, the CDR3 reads TGTGCCAGCAGCTTGTATTGGGGCGTATACAATGAGCAGTTCTTC.

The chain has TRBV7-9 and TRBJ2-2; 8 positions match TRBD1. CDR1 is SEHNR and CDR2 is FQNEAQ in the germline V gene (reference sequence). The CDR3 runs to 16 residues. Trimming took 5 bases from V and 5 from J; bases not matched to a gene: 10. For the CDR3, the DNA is TGTGCCAGCAGCGAGGCGGGACAGGTTACGACCGGGGAGCTGTTTTTT. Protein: CASSEAGQVTTGELFF.

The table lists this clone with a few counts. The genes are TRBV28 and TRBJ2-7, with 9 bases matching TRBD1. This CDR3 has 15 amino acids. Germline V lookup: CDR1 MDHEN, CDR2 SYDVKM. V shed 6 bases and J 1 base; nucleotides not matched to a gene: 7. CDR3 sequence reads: CASRLQGARSYEQYF. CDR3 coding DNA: TGTGCCAGCAGGTTACAGGGGGCGCGGTCCTACGAGCAGTACTTC.

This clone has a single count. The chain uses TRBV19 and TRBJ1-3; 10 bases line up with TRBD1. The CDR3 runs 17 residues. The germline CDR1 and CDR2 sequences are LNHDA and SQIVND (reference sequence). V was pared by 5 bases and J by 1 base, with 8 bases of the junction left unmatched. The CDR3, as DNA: TGTGCCAGTAGTTCTCTCCGGGACAGGGGATCTGGAAACACCATATATTTT. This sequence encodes CASSSLRDRGSGNTIYF.

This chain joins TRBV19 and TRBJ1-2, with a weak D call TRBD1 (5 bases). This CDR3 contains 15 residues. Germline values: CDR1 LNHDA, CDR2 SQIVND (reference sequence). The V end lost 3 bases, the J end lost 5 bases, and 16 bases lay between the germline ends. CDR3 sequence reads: CASSMGRDSSYGYTF. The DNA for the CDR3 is TGTGCCAGTAGTATGGGCCGAGACAGCAGTTATGGCTACACCTTC.

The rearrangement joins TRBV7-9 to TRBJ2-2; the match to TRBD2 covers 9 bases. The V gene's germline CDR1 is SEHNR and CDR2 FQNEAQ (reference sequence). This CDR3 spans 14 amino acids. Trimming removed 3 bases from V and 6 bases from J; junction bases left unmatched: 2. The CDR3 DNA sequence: TGTGCCAGCAGCTTCGGGACTAGCCCCGGGGAGCTGTTTTTT. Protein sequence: CASSFGTSPGELFF.

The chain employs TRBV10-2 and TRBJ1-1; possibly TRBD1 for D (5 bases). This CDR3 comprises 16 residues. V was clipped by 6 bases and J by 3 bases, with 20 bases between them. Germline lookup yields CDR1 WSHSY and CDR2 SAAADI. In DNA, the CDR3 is TGCGCCAGCAGCCCGGGACCCGGGGCAATTTACACTGAAGCTTTCTTT. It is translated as CASSPGPGAIYTEAFF.

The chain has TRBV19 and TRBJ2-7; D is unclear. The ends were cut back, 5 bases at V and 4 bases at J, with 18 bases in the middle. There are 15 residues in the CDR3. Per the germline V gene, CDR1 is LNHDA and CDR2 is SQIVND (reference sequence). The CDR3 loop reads CASSDPGTLTYEQYF. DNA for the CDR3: TGTGCCAGTAGTGACCCGGGTACCCTGACTTACGAGCAGTACTTC.

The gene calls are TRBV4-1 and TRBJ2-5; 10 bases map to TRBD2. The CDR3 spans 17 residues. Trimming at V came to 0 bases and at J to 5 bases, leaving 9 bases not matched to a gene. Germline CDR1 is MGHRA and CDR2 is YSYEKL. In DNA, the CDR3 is TGCGCCAGCAGCCAAGACCCGCTAGCGGGGGCGAGGGAGACCCAGTACTTC. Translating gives CASSQDPLAGARETQYF.

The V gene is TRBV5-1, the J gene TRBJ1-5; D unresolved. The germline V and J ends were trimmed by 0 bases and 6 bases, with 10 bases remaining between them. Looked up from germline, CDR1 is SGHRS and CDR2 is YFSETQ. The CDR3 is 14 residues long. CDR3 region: CASSLGSRGQPQHF. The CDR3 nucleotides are TGCGCCAGCAGCTTGGGGTCTCGGGGTCAGCCCCAGCATTTT.

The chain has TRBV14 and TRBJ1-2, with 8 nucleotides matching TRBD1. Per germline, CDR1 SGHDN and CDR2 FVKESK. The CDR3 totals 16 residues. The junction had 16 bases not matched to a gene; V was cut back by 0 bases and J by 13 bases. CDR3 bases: TGTGCCAGCAGCCAAGATCCTATTTATCGACAGGGGAAAGGCACCTTC. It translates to CASSQDPIYRQGKGTF.

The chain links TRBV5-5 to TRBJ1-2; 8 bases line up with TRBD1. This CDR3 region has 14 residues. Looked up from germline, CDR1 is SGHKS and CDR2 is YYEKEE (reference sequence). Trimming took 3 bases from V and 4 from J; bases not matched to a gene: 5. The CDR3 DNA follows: TGTGCCAGCAGCTCGAACGACAGGGGCTATGGCTACACCTTC. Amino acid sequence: CASSSNDRGYGYTF. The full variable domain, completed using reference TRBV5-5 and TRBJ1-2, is DAGVTQSPTHLIKTRGQQVTLRCSPISGHKSVSWYQQVLGQGPQFIFQYYEKEERGRGNFPDRFSARQFPNYSSELNVNALLLGDSALYLCASSSNDRGYGYTFGSGTRLTVV.

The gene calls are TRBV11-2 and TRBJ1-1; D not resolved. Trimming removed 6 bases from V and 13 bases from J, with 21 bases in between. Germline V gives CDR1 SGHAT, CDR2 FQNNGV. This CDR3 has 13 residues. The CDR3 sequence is CASSSVLVREHFF. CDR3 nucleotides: TGTGCCAGCAGTTCCGTACTTGTCCGGGAACATTTCTTT.

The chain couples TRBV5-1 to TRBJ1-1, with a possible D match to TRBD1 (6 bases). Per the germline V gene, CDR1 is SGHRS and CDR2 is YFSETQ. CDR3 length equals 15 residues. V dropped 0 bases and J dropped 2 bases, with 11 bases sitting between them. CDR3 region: CASSLVAGANTEAFF. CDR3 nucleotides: TGCGCCAGCAGCTTGGTGGCAGGGGCCAACACTGAAGCTTTCTTT.

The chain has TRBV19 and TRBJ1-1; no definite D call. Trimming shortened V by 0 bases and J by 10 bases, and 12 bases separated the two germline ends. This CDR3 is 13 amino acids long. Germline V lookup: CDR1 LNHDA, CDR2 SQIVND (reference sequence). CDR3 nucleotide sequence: TGTGCCAGTAGTATAGACGGAACCAAGAGAGCTTTCTTT. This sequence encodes CASSIDGTKRAFF.

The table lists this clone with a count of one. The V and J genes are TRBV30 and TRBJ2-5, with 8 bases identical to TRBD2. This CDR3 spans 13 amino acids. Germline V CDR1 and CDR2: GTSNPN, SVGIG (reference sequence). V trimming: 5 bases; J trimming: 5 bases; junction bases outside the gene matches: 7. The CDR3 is CAWFRGGRETQYF. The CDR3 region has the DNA TGTGCCTGGTTCCGGGGGGGCCGGGAGACCCAGTACTTC.

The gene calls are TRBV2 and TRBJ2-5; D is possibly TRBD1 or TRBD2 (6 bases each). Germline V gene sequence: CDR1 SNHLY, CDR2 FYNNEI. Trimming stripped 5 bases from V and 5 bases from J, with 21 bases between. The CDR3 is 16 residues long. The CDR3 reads CASSPIGGPSGETQYF. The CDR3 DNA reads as TGTGCCAGCAGTCCGATTGGGGGCCCCAGCGGGGAGACCCAGTACTTC. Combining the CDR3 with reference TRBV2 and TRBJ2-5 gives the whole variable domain EPEVTQTPSHQVTQMGQEVILRCVPISNHLYFYWYRQILGQKVEFLVSFYNNEISEKSEIFDDQFSVERPDGSNFTLKIRSTKLEDSAMYFCASSPIGGPSGETQYFGPGTRLLVL.

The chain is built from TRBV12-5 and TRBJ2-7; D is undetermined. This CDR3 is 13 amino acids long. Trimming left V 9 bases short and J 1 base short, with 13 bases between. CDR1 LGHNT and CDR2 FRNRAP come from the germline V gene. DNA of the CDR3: TGTGCTAGCGTGGCACCGAATTCCTACGAGCAGTACTTC. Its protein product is CASVAPNSYEQYF.

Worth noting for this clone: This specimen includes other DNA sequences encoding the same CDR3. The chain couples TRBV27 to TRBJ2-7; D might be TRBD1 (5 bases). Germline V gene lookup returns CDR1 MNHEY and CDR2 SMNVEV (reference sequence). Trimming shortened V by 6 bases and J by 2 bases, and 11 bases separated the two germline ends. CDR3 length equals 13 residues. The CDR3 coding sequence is TGTGCCAGCAGCCTGGGGCGGACCTACGAGCAGTACTTC. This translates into CASSLGRTYEQYF.

CDR3 DNA sequence: TGTGCCAGCAGCCTGGGACAGGGGACCGATACGCAGTATTTT. Translating it yields CASSLGQGTDTQYF. The chain employs TRBV27 and TRBJ2-3, with TRBD1 matching 10 bases. The CDR3 length is 14 residues. CDR1 and CDR2 (germline): MNHEY, SMNVEV (reference sequence). V trimming: 6 bases; J trimming: 6 bases; junction bases outside the gene matches: 6.

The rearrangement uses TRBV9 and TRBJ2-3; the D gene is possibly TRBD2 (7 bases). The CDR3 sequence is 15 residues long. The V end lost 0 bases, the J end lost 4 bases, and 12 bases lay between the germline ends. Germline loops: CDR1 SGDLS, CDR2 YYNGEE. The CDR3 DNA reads TGTGCCAGCAGCGTAGAAGGGGGGGCCCCAGATACGCAGTATTTT. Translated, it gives CASSVEGGAPDTQYF.

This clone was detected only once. The CDR3 spells CASSQRREEQYF. The CDR3 DNA follows: TGTGCCAGCAGCCAAAGGCGGGAGGAACAGTACTTC. This chain connects TRBV14 to TRBJ2-7; 8 bases are a match to TRBD2. The CDR3 covers 12 residues. Germline V CDR1 and CDR2: SGHDN, FVKESK. V shed 2 bases and J 10 bases; nucleotides not matched to a gene: 4. Full variable domain (missing parts from reference TRBV14 and TRBJ2-7): EAGVTQFPSHSVIEKGQTVTLRCDPISGHDNLYWYRRVMGKEIKFLLHFVKESKQDESGMPNNRFLAERTGGTYSTLKVQPAELEDSGVYFCASSQRREEQYFGPGTRLTVT.

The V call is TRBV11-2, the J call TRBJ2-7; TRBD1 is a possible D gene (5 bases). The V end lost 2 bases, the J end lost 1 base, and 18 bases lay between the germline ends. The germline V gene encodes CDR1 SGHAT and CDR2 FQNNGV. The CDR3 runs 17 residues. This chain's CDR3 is CASSLRKQVQLSYEQYF. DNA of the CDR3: TGTGCCAGCAGCTTAAGGAAACAGGTTCAACTTTCCTACGAGCAGTACTTC. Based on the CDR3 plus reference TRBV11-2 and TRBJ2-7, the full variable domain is EAGVAQSPRYKIIEKRQSVAFWCNPISGHATLYWYQQILGQGPKLLIQFQNNGVVDDSQLPKDRFSAERLKGVDSTLKIQPAKLEDSAVYLCASSLRKQVQLSYEQYFGPGTRLTVT.

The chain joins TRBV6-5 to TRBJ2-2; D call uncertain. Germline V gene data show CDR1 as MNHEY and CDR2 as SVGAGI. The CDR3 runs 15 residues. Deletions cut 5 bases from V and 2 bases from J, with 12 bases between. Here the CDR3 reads CASSPAPLNTGELFF. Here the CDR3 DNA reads TGTGCCAGCAGTCCTGCCCCCCTCAACACCGGGGAGCTGTTTTTT.

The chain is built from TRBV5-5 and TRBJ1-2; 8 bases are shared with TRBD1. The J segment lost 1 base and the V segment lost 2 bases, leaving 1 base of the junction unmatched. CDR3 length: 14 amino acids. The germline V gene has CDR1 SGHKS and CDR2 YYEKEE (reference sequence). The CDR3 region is CASSLTGGNYGYTF. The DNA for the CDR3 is TGTGCCAGCAGCTTAACAGGGGGTAACTATGGCTACACCTTC.

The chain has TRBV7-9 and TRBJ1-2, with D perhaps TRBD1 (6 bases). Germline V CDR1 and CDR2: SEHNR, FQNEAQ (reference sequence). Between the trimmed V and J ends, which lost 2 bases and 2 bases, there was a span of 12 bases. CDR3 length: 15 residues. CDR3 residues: CASSLFPQGNYGYTF. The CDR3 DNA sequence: TGTGCCAGCAGCTTATTTCCGCAGGGGAACTATGGCTACACCTTC. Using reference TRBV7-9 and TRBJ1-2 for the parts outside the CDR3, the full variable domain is DTGVSQNPRHKITKRGQNVTFRCDPISEHNRLYWYRQTLGQGPEFLTYFQNEAQLEKSRLLSDRFSAERPKGSFSTLEIQRTEQGDSAMYLCASSLFPQGNYGYTFGSGTRLTVV.

CDR3 DNA: TGTGCCAGCGGTAGGCGGTCGACCCAGCATTTT. Amino acid sequence: CASGRRSTQHF. The chain uses TRBV2 and TRBJ1-5; the D is unclear. The V end lost 8 bases, the J end lost 11 bases, and 13 bases lay between the germline ends. Germline CDR1 SNHLY, CDR2 FYNNEI. The CDR3 loop spans 11 amino acids.

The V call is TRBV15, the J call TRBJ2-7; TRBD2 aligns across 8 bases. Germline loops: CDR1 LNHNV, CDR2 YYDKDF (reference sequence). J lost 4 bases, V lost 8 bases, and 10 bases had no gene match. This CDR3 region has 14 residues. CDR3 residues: CATASGGGRYEQYF. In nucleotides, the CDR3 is TGTGCCACCGCCTCCGGGGGGGGGAGGTACGAGCAGTACTTC. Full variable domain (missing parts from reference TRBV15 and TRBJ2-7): DAMVIQNPRYQVTQFGKPVTLSCSQTLNHNVMYWYQQKSSQAPKLLFHYYDKDFNNEADTPDNFQSRRPNTSFCFLDIRSPGLGDTAMYLCATASGGGRYEQYFGPGTRLTVT.